The clone carrying this TCR beta chain is labeled as medium-sized. The target antigen is unknown. The CDR3 has 15 residues. V lost 7 bases, J lost 9 bases, and 13 bases stayed unmatched. CDR1 is ENHRY, CDR2 SYGVKD, per germline. This record belongs to a study of vaccination and CD4 T cells after COVID-19. With the Oncomine TCR Beta short-read assay, DNA from cultured CD4+ T cells was sequenced. TCRdb independently ran MiXCR on the PCR reads; one entry per CDR3 protein. The sample consists of 3,000 to 4,500 distinct CDR3 sequences, 38% of them appearing once. Treatment: approximately 11-day PBMC culture with coronavirus spike peptide pools or control peptides (ViraFEST assay).

The sequenced sample consisted of CD4+ T cells from blood, cultured in vitro. This chain connects TRBV10-3 to TRBJ1-3; 9 bases fit TRBD1. This TCR came from a human donor who had recovered from COVID-19. CDR3 nucleotides: TGTGCCATCAACGGACAGGGGCCGGGAATGGGCACCATATATTTT. Its translation is CAINGQGPGMGTIYF.